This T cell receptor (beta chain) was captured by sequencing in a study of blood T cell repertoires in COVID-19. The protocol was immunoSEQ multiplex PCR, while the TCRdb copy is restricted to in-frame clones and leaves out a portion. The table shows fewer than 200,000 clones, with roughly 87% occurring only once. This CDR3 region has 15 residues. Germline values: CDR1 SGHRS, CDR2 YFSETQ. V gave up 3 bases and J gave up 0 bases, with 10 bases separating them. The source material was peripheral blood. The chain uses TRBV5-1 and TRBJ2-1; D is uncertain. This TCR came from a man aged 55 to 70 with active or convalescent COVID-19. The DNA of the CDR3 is TGCGCCAGCAGCTCCAGGTTAATCTCCTACAATGAGCAGTTCTTC. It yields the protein CASSSRLISYNEQFF.